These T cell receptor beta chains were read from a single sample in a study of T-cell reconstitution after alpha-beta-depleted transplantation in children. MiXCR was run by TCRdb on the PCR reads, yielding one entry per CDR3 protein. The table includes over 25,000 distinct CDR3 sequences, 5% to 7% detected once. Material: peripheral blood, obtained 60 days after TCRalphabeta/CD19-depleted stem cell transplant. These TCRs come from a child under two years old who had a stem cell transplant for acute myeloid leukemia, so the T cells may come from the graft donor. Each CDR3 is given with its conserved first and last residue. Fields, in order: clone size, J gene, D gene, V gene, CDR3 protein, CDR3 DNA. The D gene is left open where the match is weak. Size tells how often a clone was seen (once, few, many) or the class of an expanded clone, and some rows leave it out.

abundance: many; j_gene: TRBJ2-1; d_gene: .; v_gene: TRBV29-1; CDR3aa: CSVEFIYNEQFF; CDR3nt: TGCAGCGTTGAATTTATCTACAATGAGCAGTTCTTC
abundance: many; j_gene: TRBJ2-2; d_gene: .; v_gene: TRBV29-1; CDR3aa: CSVVSGARELFF; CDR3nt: TGCAGCGTTGTAAGCGGAGCCCGGGAGCTGTTTTTT
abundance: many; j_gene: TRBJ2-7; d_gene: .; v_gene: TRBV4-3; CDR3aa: CASSQDHRLEPYEQYF; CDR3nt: TGCGCCAGCAGCCAAGACCACAGACTAGAGCCTTACGAGCAGTACTTC
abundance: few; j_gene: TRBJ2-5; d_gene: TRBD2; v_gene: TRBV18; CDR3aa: CASSPRLAGQETQYF; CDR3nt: TGTGCCAGCTCACCGAGACTAGCGGGGCAAGAGACCCAGTACTTC
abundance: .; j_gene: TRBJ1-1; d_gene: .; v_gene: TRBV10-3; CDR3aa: CAISRDSLNTEAFF; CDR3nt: TGTGCCATCAGCCGGGACTCCTTGAACACTGAAGCTTTCTTT
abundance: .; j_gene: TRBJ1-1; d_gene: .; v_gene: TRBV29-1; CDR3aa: CSVELVTGRVAGLTEAFF; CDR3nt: TGCAGCGTCGAACTTGTGACAGGTCGGGTTGCGGGACTGACTGAAGCTTTCTTT
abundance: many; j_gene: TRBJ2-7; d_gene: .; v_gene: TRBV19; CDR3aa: CASSIVHLYEQYF; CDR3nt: TGTGCCAGTAGTATCGTACACCTCTACGAGCAGTACTTC
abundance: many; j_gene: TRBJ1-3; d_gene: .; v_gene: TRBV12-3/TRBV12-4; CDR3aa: CASSLRRSSGNTIYF; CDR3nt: TGTGCCAGCAGCCTCAGACGGAGCTCTGGAAACACCATATATTTT
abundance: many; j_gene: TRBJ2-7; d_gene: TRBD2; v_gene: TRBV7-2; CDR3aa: CASSSSGTTYEQYF; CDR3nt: TGTGCCAGCAGCTCCTCCGGGACTACCTACGAGCAGTACTTC
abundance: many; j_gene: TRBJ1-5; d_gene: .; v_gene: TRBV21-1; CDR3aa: CAREYWPRDRENSNQPQHF; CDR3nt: TGTGCCAGAGAGTATTGGCCCCGGGACAGAGAGAATAGCAATCAGCCCCAGCATTTT
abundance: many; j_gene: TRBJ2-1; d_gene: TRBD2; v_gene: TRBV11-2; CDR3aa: CASSLVRAGGYNEQFF; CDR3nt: TGTGCCAGCAGCTTAGTGCGAGCGGGGGGCTACAATGAGCAGTTCTTC
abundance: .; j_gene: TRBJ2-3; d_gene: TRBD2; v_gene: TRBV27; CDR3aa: CASSRRLAGATDTQYF; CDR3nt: TGTGCCAGCAGCCGAAGACTAGCGGGAGCCACAGATACGCAGTATTTT
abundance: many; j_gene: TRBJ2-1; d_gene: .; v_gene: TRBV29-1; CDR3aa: CSVEGRDNEQFF; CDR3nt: TGCAGCGTTGAAGGTAGAGACAATGAGCAGTTCTTC
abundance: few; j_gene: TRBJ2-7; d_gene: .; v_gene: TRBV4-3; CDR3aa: CASSPEQGYEQYF; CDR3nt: TGCGCCAGCAGCCCCGAACAGGGCTACGAGCAGTACTTC
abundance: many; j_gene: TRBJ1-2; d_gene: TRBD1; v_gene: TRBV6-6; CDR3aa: CASSYPGGGYTF; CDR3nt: TGTGCCAGCAGTTATCCAGGGGGCGGCTACACCTTC
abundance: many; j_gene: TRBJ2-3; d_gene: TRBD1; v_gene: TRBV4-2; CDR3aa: CASSRTGVTDTQYF; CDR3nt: TGTGCCAGCAGCCGGACAGGGGTCACAGATACGCAGTATTTT
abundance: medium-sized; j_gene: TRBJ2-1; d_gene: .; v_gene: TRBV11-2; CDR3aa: CASSLERDDINEQFF; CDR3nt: TGTGCCAGCAGCTTAGAGCGGGACGATATTAATGAGCAGTTCTTC
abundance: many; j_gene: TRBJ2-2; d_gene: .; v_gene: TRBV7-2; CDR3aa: CASSLRAGPNTGELFF; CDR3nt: TGTGCCAGCAGCTTAAGAGCGGGCCCGAACACCGGGGAGCTGTTTTTT
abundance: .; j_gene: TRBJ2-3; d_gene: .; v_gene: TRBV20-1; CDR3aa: CSARVFGHEGFTDTQYF; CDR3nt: TGCAGTGCTAGAGTGTTCGGCCACGAGGGGTTCACAGATACGCAGTATTTT
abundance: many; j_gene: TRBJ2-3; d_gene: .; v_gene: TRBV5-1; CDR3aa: CASSGGRTADTQYF; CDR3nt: TGCGCCAGCAGCGGCGGGCGGACCGCAGATACGCAGTATTTT
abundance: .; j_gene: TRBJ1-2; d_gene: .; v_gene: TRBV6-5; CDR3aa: CASSYVGGRDGYTF; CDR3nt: TGTGCCAGCAGTTACGTAGGGGGGCGAGATGGCTACACCTTC
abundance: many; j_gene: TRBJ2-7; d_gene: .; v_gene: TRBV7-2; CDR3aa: CASSLVREPNVHEQYF; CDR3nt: TGTGCCAGCAGCTTAGTCCGAGAGCCCAACGTTCACGAGCAGTACTTC
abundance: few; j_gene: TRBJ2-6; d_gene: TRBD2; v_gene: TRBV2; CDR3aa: CASVKRDWSSGANVLTF; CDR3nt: TGTGCCAGCGTGAAGCGGGATTGGAGTTCTGGGGCCAACGTCCTGACTTTC
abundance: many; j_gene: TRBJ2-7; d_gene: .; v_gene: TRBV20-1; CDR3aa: CSARRTETYEQYF; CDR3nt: TGCAGTGCTAGGCGGACAGAAACCTACGAGCAGTACTTC
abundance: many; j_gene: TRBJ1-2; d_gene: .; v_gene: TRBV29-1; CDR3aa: CSVEDRYGYTF; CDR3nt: TGCAGCGTTGAAGATAGGTATGGCTACACCTTC
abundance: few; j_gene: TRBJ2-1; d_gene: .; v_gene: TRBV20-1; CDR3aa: CCARDLSPRDKSSYNEQFF; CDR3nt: TGCTGTGCTAGAGATTTGTCGCCCCGGGACAAGAGCTCCTACAATGAGCAGTTCTTC
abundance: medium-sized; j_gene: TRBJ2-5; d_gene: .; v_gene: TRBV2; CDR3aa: CASSVFATPGATGTQYF; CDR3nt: TGTGCCAGCAGTGTGTTTGCCACCCCCGGAGCTACGGGGACCCAGTACTTC
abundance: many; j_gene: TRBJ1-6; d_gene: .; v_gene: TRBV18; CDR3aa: CASSPPTGLNSPLHF; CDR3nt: TGTGCCAGCTCACCACCTACAGGGTTAAATTCACCCCTCCACTTT
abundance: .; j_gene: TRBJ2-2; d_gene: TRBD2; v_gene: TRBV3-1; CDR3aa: CASCPRTSGGAKNTGELFF; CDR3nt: TGTGCCAGCTGCCCCCGGACTAGCGGGGGGGCAAAGAACACCGGGGAGCTGTTTTTT
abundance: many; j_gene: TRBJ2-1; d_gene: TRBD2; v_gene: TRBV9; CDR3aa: CASSASGNTYNEQFF; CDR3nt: TGTGCCAGCAGCGCCAGCGGGAACACCTACAATGAGCAGTTCTTC
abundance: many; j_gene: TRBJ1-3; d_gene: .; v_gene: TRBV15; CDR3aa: CATSRRGLLSGNTIYF; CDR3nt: TGTGCCACCAGCAGGAGAGGTCTCCTCTCTGGAAACACCATATATTTT
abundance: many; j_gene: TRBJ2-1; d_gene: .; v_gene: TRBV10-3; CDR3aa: CAISERGAGNEQFF; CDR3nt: TGTGCCATCAGTGAGCGGGGGGCGGGCAATGAGCAGTTCTTC
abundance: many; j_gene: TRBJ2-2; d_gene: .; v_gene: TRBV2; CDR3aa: CASSTNRVGGELFF; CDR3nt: TGTGCCAGCAGTACTAACAGGGTCGGCGGGGAGCTGTTTTTT
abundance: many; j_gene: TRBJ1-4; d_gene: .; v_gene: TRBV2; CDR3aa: CASSEWGGRDEKLFF; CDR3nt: TGTGCCAGCAGTGAATGGGGGGGGCGAGATGAAAAACTGTTTTTT
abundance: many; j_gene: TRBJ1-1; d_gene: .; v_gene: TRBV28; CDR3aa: CASSLARQALNTEAFF; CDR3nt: TGTGCCAGCAGTTTAGCCCGACAGGCTTTGAACACTGAAGCTTTCTTT
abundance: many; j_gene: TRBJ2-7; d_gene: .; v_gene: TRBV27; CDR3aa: CASSTRRTSYEQYF; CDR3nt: TGTGCCAGCAGTACTAGACGGACCTCCTACGAGCAGTACTTC
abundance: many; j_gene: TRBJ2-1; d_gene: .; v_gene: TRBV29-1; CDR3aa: CSADPGNEQFF; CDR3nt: TGCAGCGCGGACCCGGGGAATGAGCAGTTCTTC
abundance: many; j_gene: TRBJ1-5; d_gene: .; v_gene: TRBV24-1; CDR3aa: CATGSPGVHQPQHF; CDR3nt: TGTGCCACCGGATCACCGGGGGTCCATCAGCCCCAGCATTTT
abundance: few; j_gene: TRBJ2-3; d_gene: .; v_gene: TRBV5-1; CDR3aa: CASSLAGGSSVTDTQYF; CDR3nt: TGCGCCAGCAGCTTGGCGGGCGGGTCGTCGGTCACAGATACGCAGTATTTT
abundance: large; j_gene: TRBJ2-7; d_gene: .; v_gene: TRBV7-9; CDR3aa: CASSPDSSHEQYF; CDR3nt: TGTGCCAGCAGCCCGGACAGTTCCCACGAGCAGTACTTC
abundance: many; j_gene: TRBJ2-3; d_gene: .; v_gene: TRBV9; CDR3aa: CASSVEQGWSTDTQYF; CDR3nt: TGTGCCAGCAGCGTAGAGCAGGGATGGAGCACAGATACGCAGTATTTT
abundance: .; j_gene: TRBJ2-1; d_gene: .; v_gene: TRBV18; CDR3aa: CASSPPKSNEQFF; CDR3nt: TGTGCCAGCTCACCACCAAAAAGCAATGAGCAGTTCTTC
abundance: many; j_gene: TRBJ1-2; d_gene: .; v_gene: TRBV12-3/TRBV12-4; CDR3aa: CASSLTGEGYTF; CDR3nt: TGTGCCAGCAGTTTAACCGGGGAAGGCTACACCTTC
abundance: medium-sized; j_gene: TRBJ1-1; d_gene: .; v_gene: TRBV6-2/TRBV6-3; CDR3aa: CASSYPEAEAFF; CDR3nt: TGTGCCAGCAGTTACCCTGAGGCTGAAGCTTTCTTT
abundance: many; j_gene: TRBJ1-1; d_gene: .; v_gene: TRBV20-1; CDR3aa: CSARGSDNTEAFF; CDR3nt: TGCAGTGCTAGAGGGTCAGATAACACTGAAGCTTTCTTT
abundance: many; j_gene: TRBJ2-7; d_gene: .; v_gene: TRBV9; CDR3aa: CASSVGAGRSYEQYF; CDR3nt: TGTGCCAGCAGCGTAGGTGCAGGGCGATCCTACGAGCAGTACTTC
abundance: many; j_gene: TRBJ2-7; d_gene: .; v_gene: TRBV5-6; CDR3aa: CASSLVYEQYF; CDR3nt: TGTGCCAGCAGCTTGGTCTACGAGCAGTACTTC
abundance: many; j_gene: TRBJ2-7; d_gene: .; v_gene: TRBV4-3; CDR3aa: CASSQGSGRFYEQYF; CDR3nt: TGCGCCAGCAGCCAAGGGAGTGGACGTTTTTACGAGCAGTACTTC
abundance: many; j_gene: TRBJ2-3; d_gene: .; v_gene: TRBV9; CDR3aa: CASSAPGVYRVGTDTQYF; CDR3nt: TGTGCCAGCAGCGCCCCCGGGGTGTACAGGGTTGGCACAGATACGCAGTATTTT
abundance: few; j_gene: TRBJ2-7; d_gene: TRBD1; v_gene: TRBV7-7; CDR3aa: CASSPTGGPGTYEQYF; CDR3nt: TGTGCCAGCAGTCCGACAGGGGGCCCGGGGACCTACGAGCAGTACTTC
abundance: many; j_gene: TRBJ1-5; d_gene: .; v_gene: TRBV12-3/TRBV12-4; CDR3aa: CASSTTVRGNQPQHF; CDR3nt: TGTGCCAGCAGCACGACAGTTCGTGGCAATCAGCCCCAGCATTTT
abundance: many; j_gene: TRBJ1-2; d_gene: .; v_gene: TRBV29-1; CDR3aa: CSVAGLYGYTF; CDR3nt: TGCAGCGTTGCCGGACTCTATGGCTACACCTTC
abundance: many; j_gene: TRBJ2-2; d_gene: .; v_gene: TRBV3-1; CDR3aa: CASSQTDSPRGTGELFF; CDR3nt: TGTGCCAGCAGCCAAACGGACAGCCCTCGAGGCACCGGGGAGCTGTTTTTT
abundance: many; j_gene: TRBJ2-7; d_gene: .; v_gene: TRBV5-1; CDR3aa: CASSFWTDSYEQYF; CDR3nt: TGCGCCAGCAGCTTTTGGACAGACTCCTACGAGCAGTACTTC
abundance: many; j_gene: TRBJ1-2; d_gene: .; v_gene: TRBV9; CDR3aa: CASSVGGGYYGYTF; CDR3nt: TGTGCCAGCAGCGTAGGGGGAGGCTACTATGGCTACACCTTC
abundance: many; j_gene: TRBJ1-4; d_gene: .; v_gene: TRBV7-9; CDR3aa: CASSLDLERKKLFF; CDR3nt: TGTGCCAGCAGCTTAGACCTAGAGCGAAAAAAACTGTTTTTT
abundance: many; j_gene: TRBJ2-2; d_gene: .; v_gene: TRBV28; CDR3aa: CASRRFTVRSTNTGELFF; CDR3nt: TGTGCCAGCAGGCGGTTTACGGTCAGGAGCACGAACACCGGGGAGCTGTTTTTT
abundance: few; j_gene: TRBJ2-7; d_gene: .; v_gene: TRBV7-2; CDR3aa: CASSLNEWAYEQYF; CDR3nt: TGTGCCAGCAGCTTAAACGAGTGGGCCTACGAGCAGTACTTC
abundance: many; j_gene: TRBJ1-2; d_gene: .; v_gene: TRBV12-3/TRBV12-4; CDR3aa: CASSFQGKQHRYGYTF; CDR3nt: TGTGCCAGCAGTTTTCAGGGGAAACAGCACCGGTATGGCTACACCTTC
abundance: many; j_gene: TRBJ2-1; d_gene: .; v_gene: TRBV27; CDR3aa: CASSFAYEQFF; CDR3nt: TGTGCCAGCAGCTTTGCTTATGAGCAGTTCTTC